The 29 T cell receptor beta chains below all came from one sample that was sequenced in a study of T cells after yellow fever vaccination. MiXCR, applied by TCRdb to the 5' RACE reads, yields one record per CDR3 protein. The repertoire holds 300,000 to 350,000 distinct CDR3 sequences, with around 3.9% as singletons. Sequencing was performed on PBMCs, taken 5 days after the yellow fever booster vaccination. The receptors were sampled from a man between 18 and 29 years old who received the YFV17D yellow fever vaccine.

This rearrangement joins TRBV7-6 to TRBJ2-1; 8 bases agree with TRBD2. The CDR3 has 18 residues. Trimming removed 1 base from V and 0 bases from J; junction bases left unmatched: 8. From germline, CDR1 is SGHVS and CDR2 FNYEAQ. In nucleotides, the CDR3 is TGTGCCAGCAGCTTAGTGGAAGTCGGGGGGGGCTCCTACAATGAGCAGTTCTTC. Translation gives CASSLVEVGGGSYNEQFF.

In this sample, this clonotype turned up a few times. The J gene is TRBJ2-7, the V gene TRBV7-8; possibly TRBD2 for D (6 bases). V was pared by 5 bases and J by 2 bases, with 16 bases between. This CDR3 has 15 amino acids. The V gene's germline CDR1 is SGHVS and CDR2 FQNEAQ. This CDR3 reads CASSPWDWIAYEQYF. The CDR3, as DNA: TGTGCCAGCAGCCCTTGGGACTGGATCGCCTACGAGCAGTACTTC.

In its sample, this clonotype was seen many times. This chain links TRBV6-2 or TRBV6-3 with TRBJ2-1, with TRBD1 as a possible D gene (5 bases). Trimming removed 6 bases at V and 1 base at J, with 10 bases between. The germline gives CDR1 MNHEY, CDR2 SVGEGT. The CDR3 extends over 14 amino acids. The CDR3 loop is CASSVSGSYNEQFF. The CDR3 coding sequence is TGTGCCAGCAGCGTATCAGGGTCCTACAATGAGCAGTTCTTC.

This clonotype was counted at least ten times. The chain couples TRBV2 to TRBJ2-7; D may match TRBD1 or TRBD2 (7 bases each). This CDR3 contains 15 residues. Trimming pared 6 bases from V and 0 bases from J, leaving 15 bases between. Germline-derived CDR1 and CDR2 are SNHLY and FYNNEI. This chain's CDR3 is CASRGEGTASYEQYF. In DNA form, the CDR3 reads TGTGCCAGCAGGGGGGAGGGGACAGCCTCCTACGAGCAGTACTTC.

The genes are TRBV27 and TRBJ2-5; 7 nucleotides match TRBD1. This CDR3 has 16 amino acids. Germline lookup yields CDR1 MNHEY and CDR2 SMNVEV (reference sequence). With 5 bases clipped from V and 5 bases from J, the junction kept 14 bases outside the gene matches. The CDR3 region has the DNA TGTGCCAGCAGTCTATTGGGAACAGGGGATTGGGAGACCCAGTACTTC. Residues: CASSLLGTGDWETQYF.

The J gene is TRBJ1-1, the V gene TRBV7-2; D not certain. Germline CDR1 and CDR2: SGHTA and FQGNSA. The CDR3 is 13 residues long. Trimming removed 4 bases from V and 2 bases from J, with 8 bases in between. The CDR3 bases are TGTGCCAGCAGCTCAAACCTAAACACTGAAGCTTTCTTT. Protein sequence: CASSSNLNTEAFF. Filled out from reference TRBV7-2 and TRBJ1-1, the complete variable domain reads GAGVSQSPSNKVTEKGKDVELRCDPISGHTALYWYRQSLGQGLEFLIYFQGNSAPDKSGLPSDRFSAERTGGSVSTLTIQRTQQEDSAVYLCASSSNLNTEAFFGQGTRLTVV.

This clonotype was seen a handful of times. The chain has TRBV4-1 and TRBJ2-5; TRBD1 matches at 7 bases. Germline V gene sequence: CDR1 MGHRA, CDR2 YSYEKL. The CDR3 totals 14 residues. The J segment lost 5 bases and the V segment lost 0 bases, leaving 3 bases of the junction unmatched. In nucleotides, the CDR3 is TGCGCCAGCAGCCAAGAGACAGGGTGGGAGACCCAGTACTTC. Translating it yields CASSQETGWETQYF.

There are many counts of this clonotype. The chain carries TRBV7-9 and TRBJ2-7; D ambiguous. V was shortened by 5 bases and J by 7 bases, with 9 bases between the two germline ends. This CDR3 contains 11 residues. From germline, CDR1 is SEHNR and CDR2 FQNEAQ (reference sequence). This CDR3 reads CASSGMWEQYF. The CDR3 nucleotides read TGTGCCAGCAGCGGAATGTGGGAGCAGTACTTC.

This clonotype came up a few times. The chain employs TRBV15 and TRBJ2-1, with 8 bases that match TRBD1. The CDR3 extends over 15 amino acids. V lost 3 bases and J lost 3; bases outside the gene matches: 4. Germline-derived CDR1 and CDR2 are LNHNV and YYDKDF (reference sequence). CDR3 nucleotides: TGTGCCACCAGCAGGGACAGGGTTGGCTACAATGAGCAGTTCTTC. It specifies CATSRDRVGYNEQFF.

This clonotype was seen repeatedly, ten times or more. The gene calls are TRBV7-2 and TRBJ2-7, with 9 bases lining up with TRBD2. Germline trimming cut 3 bases from V and 2 bases from J; bases unmatched to any gene: 2. CDR3 length equals 14 residues. Per germline, CDR1 SGHTA and CDR2 FQGNSA. CDR3 sequence reads: CASSFGGGAYEQYF. The CDR3 bases are TGTGCCAGCAGCTTCGGCGGGGGGGCCTACGAGCAGTACTTC.

This clonotype was found many times. The chain carries TRBV5-5 and TRBJ2-3, with D possibly matching TRBD1 (6 bases). V was cut by 7 bases and J by 2 bases, with 11 bases left in between. The CDR3 loop spans 13 amino acids. CDR1 and CDR2 (germline): SGHKS, YYEKEE (reference sequence). In DNA form, the CDR3 reads TGTGCCAGCGGAAGACAGGCCACAGATACGCAGTATTTT. Translated, it gives CASGRQATDTQYF.

The rearrangement joins TRBV27 to TRBJ2-4; 8 bases fit TRBD1. V trimming: 4 bases; J trimming: 8 bases; junction bases outside the gene matches: 7. The CDR3 sequence is 14 residues long. CDR1 MNHEY and CDR2 SMNVEV come from the germline V gene (reference sequence). In DNA, the CDR3 is TGTGCCAGCAGTTCCGGACAGGGAGTGGACATTCAGTACTTC. Translation gives CASSSGQGVDIQYF.

This clonotype has at least ten counts. This chain joins TRBV12-3 or TRBV12-4 and TRBJ2-1; no clear D gene. CDR3 length: 12 residues. The V and J ends lost 3 bases and 7 bases respectively, with 7 bases between them. The CDR3 here is CASSFDGNEQFF. The CDR3 DNA is TGTGCCAGCAGTTTTGATGGGAATGAGCAGTTCTTC.

This clonotype came up many times. The chain recombines TRBV5-1 with TRBJ2-1; D may match TRBD1 or TRBD2 (5 bases each). Trimming stripped 4 bases from V and 10 bases from J, with 15 bases between. This CDR3 is built from 13 residues. Germline V CDR1 and CDR2: SGHRS, YFSETQ. The DNA of the CDR3 is TGCGCCAGCAGCCTGCTTGGGGGTGGGGAGCAGTTCTTC. Translating gives CASSLLGGGEQFF.

The V gene is TRBV2, the J gene TRBJ1-5; 8 nucleotides align to TRBD1. V lost 8 bases and J lost 8; bases outside the gene matches: 8. The CDR3 totals 13 residues. The V gene's germline CDR1 is SNHLY and CDR2 FYNNEI. CDR3 sequence: CASHLRGPEPQHF. The CDR3 coding sequence is TGTGCCAGCCATCTCAGGGGGCCTGAGCCCCAGCATTTT.

The chain links TRBV7-6 to TRBJ1-3, with D perhaps matching TRBD1 (6 bases). Germline CDR1 reads SGHVS; CDR2 reads FNYEAQ. Deletions cut 2 bases from V and 3 bases from J, with 11 bases between. The CDR3 is 15 residues long. CDR3 amino acids: CASSLMDSGGNTIYF. The CDR3 DNA reads as TGTGCCAGCAGCTTAATGGACAGCGGTGGAAACACCATATATTTT.

This clonotype was seen ten or more times. This chain uses TRBV4-1 with TRBJ1-2; D is unclear. The ends were cut back, 0 bases at V and 7 bases at J, with 15 bases in the middle. Germline V gene lookup returns CDR1 MGHRA and CDR2 YSYEKL. The CDR3 spans 15 residues. CDR3 sequence: CASSQDHLSAGGYTF. The CDR3 region has the DNA TGCGCCAGCAGCCAAGATCACCTTTCGGCCGGTGGCTACACCTTC.

In its sample, this clonotype was seen many times. The chain recombines TRBV5-1 with TRBJ1-1; 7 bases map to TRBD1. This CDR3 comprises 15 residues. Germline assignment: CDR1 SGHRS and CDR2 YFSETQ. V shed 4 bases, J shed 1 base, and the junction held 7 bases outside the gene matches. The CDR3 nucleotides read TGCGCCAGCAGCAGCCGGACAGGAGCGAACACTGAAGCTTTCTTT. Protein product: CASSSRTGANTEAFF.

This clonotype has a handful of counts. The genes are TRBV4-3 and TRBJ1-1; 8 nucleotides line up with TRBD1. The germline V gene has CDR1 LGHNA and CDR2 YSLEER. The length of the CDR3 is 15 residues. Losses at the gene ends were 1 base for V and 3 bases for J; bases not matched to a gene: 4. The DNA for the CDR3 is TGCGCCAGCAGCCAAGCCTACAGGGGGGACACTGAAGCTTTCTTT. This gives the protein CASSQAYRGDTEAFF.

This chain connects TRBV5-1 to TRBJ2-2, with no clear D. Trimming removed 5 bases from V and 2 bases from J, with 7 bases in between. The CDR3 sequence is 13 residues long. The germline gives CDR1 SGHRS, CDR2 YFSETQ. The CDR3 DNA reads as TGCGCCAGCAGAGGCTCAAACACCGGGGAGCTGTTTTTT. Encoded protein: CASRGSNTGELFF. The whole variable domain, remainder taken from reference TRBV5-1 and TRBJ2-2, is KAGVTQTPRYLIKTRGQQVTLSCSPISGHRSVSWYQQTPGQGLQFLFEYFSETQRNKGNFPGRFSGRQFSNSRSEMNVSTLELGDSALYLCASRGSNTGELFFGEGSRLTVL.

This clonotype showed up many times. V usage is TRBV19 and J usage is TRBJ2-2; D perhaps matches TRBD2 (6 bases). V was clipped by 11 bases and J by 0 bases, with 13 bases between them. The germline V gene encodes CDR1 LNHDA and CDR2 SQIVND (reference sequence). The CDR3 covers 14 residues. CDR3 nucleotide sequence: TGTGCCGCGAAGGGACTCGCGAACACCGGGGAGCTGTTTTTT. It is translated as CAAKGLANTGELFF.

The sample holds many counts of this clonotype. The genes are TRBV7-9 and TRBJ2-5; TRBD1 aligns across 10 bases. V lost 3 bases and J lost 5; bases outside the gene matches: 15. Looked up from germline, CDR1 is SEHNR and CDR2 is FQNEAQ (reference sequence). The CDR3 extends over 18 amino acids. CDR3 sequence reads: CASSFYLFGTGVSETQYF. Written as DNA, the CDR3 is TGTGCCAGCAGCTTTTATCTTTTCGGGACAGGGGTGAGCGAGACCCAGTACTTC.

Only a few counts were recorded for this clonotype. V gene TRBV27 combines with J gene TRBJ2-7; D is unclear. Germline CDR1 and CDR2: MNHEY and SMNVEV (reference sequence). Trimming took off 2 bases at V and 3 bases at J, with 11 bases between the two ends. The CDR3 length is 14 residues. CDR3 residues: CASSLSDVGYEQYF. CDR3 nucleotide sequence: TGTGCCAGCAGTTTAAGCGACGTGGGCTACGAGCAGTACTTC.

This clonotype showed up many times. The chain is built from TRBV12-3 or TRBV12-4 and TRBJ1-5; TRBD1 agrees at 9 bases. The CDR3 consists of 15 residues. V was clipped by 4 bases and J by 4 bases; unmatched bases: 5. The CDR3 coding sequence is TGTGCCAGCAGTTGGGGGACAGGGTTAAATCAGCCCCAGCATTTT. Translated, it gives CASSWGTGLNQPQHF.

V usage is TRBV7-9 and J usage is TRBJ1-1; D is uncertain. The germline gives CDR1 SEHNR, CDR2 FQNEAQ (reference sequence). The ends were cut back, 0 bases at V and 1 base at J, with 9 bases in the middle. This CDR3 contains 15 residues. Here the CDR3 reads CASSLAQAANTEAFF. CDR3 coding DNA: TGTGCCAGCAGCTTAGCGCAGGCTGCGAACACTGAAGCTTTCTTT.

The chain carries TRBV7-2 and TRBJ1-5, with D unclear. CDR3 length: 15 residues. V lost 1 base to trimming and J lost 1 base, with 8 bases between them. Germline V gives CDR1 SGHTA, CDR2 FQGNSA. The CDR3 spells CASSLGRSSNQPQHF. The CDR3 DNA reads as TGTGCCAGCAGCTTAGGGAGGTCCAGCAATCAGCCCCAGCATTTT. Combining the CDR3 with reference TRBV7-2 and TRBJ1-5 gives the whole variable domain GAGVSQSPSNKVTEKGKDVELRCDPISGHTALYWYRQSLGQGLEFLIYFQGNSAPDKSGLPSDRFSAERTGGSVSTLTIQRTQQEDSAVYLCASSLGRSSNQPQHFGDGTRLSIL.

This clonotype was counted ten times or more. The genes are TRBV7-2 and TRBJ1-1; tentative D call: TRBD1 (5 bases). The ends were cut back, 1 base at V and 11 bases at J, with 17 bases in the middle. The CDR3 has 14 residues. Germline loops: CDR1 SGHTA, CDR2 FQGNSA. The CDR3 here is CASSLGGMPGGAFF. The DNA for the CDR3 is TGTGCCAGCAGCTTAGGGGGCATGCCGGGTGGGGCTTTCTTT.

This clonotype was observed a few times. This chain connects TRBV5-1 to TRBJ1-6; a weak D match, TRBD1 (6 bases). V lost 3 bases and J 10 bases, leaving 14 bases between the germline ends. Germline V lookup: CDR1 SGHRS, CDR2 YFSETQ. This CDR3 region has 14 residues. The CDR3 sequence: CASSSDSLGSPLHF. The CDR3 coding sequence is TGCGCCAGCAGCTCGGACAGCCTCGGGTCACCCCTCCACTTT.

There are a few counts of this clonotype. The chain has TRBV4-1 and TRBJ2-7; a weak D match, TRBD1 (5 bases). This CDR3 region has 16 residues. V was shortened by 1 base and J by 4 bases, with 17 bases between the two germline ends. Germline V gives CDR1 MGHRA, CDR2 YSYEKL. The CDR3 nucleotides are TGCGCCAGCAGCCAAGCGGTCTCCAGGGTTTCGTACGAGCAGTACTTC. Translation gives CASSQAVSRVSYEQYF.